What follows are 14 T cell receptor beta chains derived from one specimen sequenced in a study of T cells in Graves' hyperthyroidism and ophthalmopathy (dated by TCRdb to the late 2010s). The library was prepared using multiplex PCR. Instrument on record: Illumina HiSeq 2000. Amplification of TCR beta CDR3 regions was carried out from RNA transcripts. The TCR CDR3 was subjected to a first round of RT-PCR using the HTBI primer set and the Qiagen OneStep RT-PCR kit. TCRdb redid the processing of the public reads, applying fastp at Q25 and MiXCR, and retained in-frame beta chains. Rows are combined by CDR3 protein, so each entry shows the most common genes and DNA. The sample records fewer than 200,000 distinct CDR3 sequences, over 8% of which are singletons. Around 20% of the sample goes to the ten largest clones. The source material was blood. All receptors come from a woman aged 18-35 years with Graves' hyperthyroidism that later progressed to Graves' ophthalmopathy.

This clonotype was counted at least ten times. The rearrangement joins TRBV3-1 to TRBJ1-2; unclear D gene. Trimming stripped 2 bases from V and 3 bases from J, with 19 bases between. The CDR3 consists of 17 residues. Germline V gene data show CDR1 as LGHDT and CDR2 as YNNKEL (reference sequence). The CDR3: CASSQTAGSLNYYGYTF. CDR3 nucleotide sequence: TGTGCCAGCAGCCAAACGGCCGGGTCTCTAAACTACTATGGCTACACCTTC.

This clonotype appeared many times. The rearrangement uses TRBV20-1 and TRBJ2-1, with D possibly being TRBD2 (6 bases). In germline, CDR1 is DFQATT, CDR2 SNEGSKA (reference sequence). The V end was cut by 1 base, the J end by 8 bases, with 15 bases between. The CDR3 has 14 amino acids. The CDR3 nucleotides are TGCAGTGCTAGAGTCCCGACTAGTATCCATGAGCAGTTCTTC. This gives the protein CSARVPTSIHEQFF.

This clonotype was counted at least ten times. The chain joins TRBV9 to TRBJ2-5, with TRBD2 as a possible D gene (7 bases). Germline V gene sequence: CDR1 SGDLS, CDR2 YYNGEE. There are 15 residues in the CDR3. V shed 2 bases and J shed 5 bases, with 16 bases lying between them. The CDR3 DNA reads as TGTGCCAGCAGCGTTGGTGGGGGGGCTGTGGAGACCCAGTACTTC. Translation: CASSVGGGAVETQYF.

Many counts were recorded for this clonotype. The gene calls are TRBV6-5 and TRBJ2-2; unclear D gene. The CDR3 consists of 16 residues. CDR1 is MNHEY and CDR2 is SVGAGI in the germline V gene. Trimming left V 0 bases short and J 1 base short, with 9 bases between. The DNA of the CDR3 is TGTGCCAGCAGTTACTCGATCAGCTGGAACACCGGGGAGCTGTTTTTT. Translation: CASSYSISWNTGELFF.

This clonotype came up many times. V is TRBV6-1 and J is TRBJ1-5; no clear D. The germline V gene has CDR1 MNHNS and CDR2 SASEGT. V lost 2 bases, J lost 5 bases, and 10 bases lay in between. The CDR3 is made up of 14 amino acids. As DNA, the CDR3 is TGTGCCAGCAGTGAAATGGGTTGGGATCAGCCCCAGCATTTT. Its protein product is CASSEMGWDQPQHF.

In regard to this clonotype: Relative to the germline gene, one junction end is altered; a read error may explain this. This chain links TRBV18 with TRBJ2-3; TRBD2 matches 10 bases. Germline loops: CDR1 KGHSH, CDR2 LQKENI. This CDR3 is 17 amino acids long. The DNA for the CDR3 is TGTGCCAGCCCACCAACTAGCGGGATTTTAAACACAGATACGCAGTATTTT. Encoded protein: CASPPTSGILNTDTQYF. Supplemented by reference TRBV18 and TRBJ2-3, the full variable domain reads NAGVMQNPRHLVRRRGQEARLRCSPMKGHSHVYWYRQLPEEGLKFMVYLQKENIIDESGMPKERFSAEFPKEGPSILRIQQVVRGDSAAYFCASPPTSGILNTDTQYFGPGTRLTVL.

This clonotype appeared once. A much larger clonotype is one base distant, so this may be a read error. The V and J genes are TRBV2 and TRBJ2-3; D perhaps matches TRBD2 (6 bases). Germline assignment: CDR1 SNHLY and CDR2 FYNNEI. This CDR3 region has 15 residues. V lost 4 bases, J lost 11 bases, and 22 bases lay in between. This CDR3 is CASSVEGLQPRGQYF. The CDR3 region has the DNA TGTGCCAGCAGTGTGGAGGGTCTACAGCCCCGTGGGCAGTATTTT.

In regard to this clonotype: A much larger clone differs from this one at a single base, so this may be a read error. The J gene is TRBJ2-7, the V gene TRBV10-2, with 7 bases that match TRBD1. Per the germline V gene, CDR1 is WSHSY and CDR2 is SAAADI. V gave up 6 bases and J gave up 7 bases; unmatched junction bases: 3. This CDR3 is built from 11 residues. The CDR3 nucleotides read TGCGCCAGCAGGACAGGGAAGGAGCAGTACTTC. Its protein is CASRTGKEQYF.

At least ten counts were recorded for this clonotype. The chain carries TRBV30 and TRBJ1-1, with D unclear. The CDR3 contains 13 residues. V lost 2 bases and J lost 0, with 7 bases in between. The germline V gene encodes CDR1 GTSNPN and CDR2 SVGIG (reference sequence). The DNA of the CDR3 is TGTGCCTGGAGTCTCACCATGAACACTGAAGCTTTCTTT. Its translation is CAWSLTMNTEAFF.

This clonotype showed up many times. This chain uses TRBV27 with TRBJ2-4, with D possibly TRBD1 on 5 matching bases. The CDR3 is 16 amino acids. The V and J ends lost 5 bases and 0 bases respectively, with 14 bases between them. Germline V gives CDR1 MNHEY, CDR2 SMNVEV (reference sequence). CDR3 sequence (DNA): TGTGCCAGCAGTCCCCGACTGGGGCTAGCCAAAAACATTCAGTACTTC. Amino acids: CASSPRLGLAKNIQYF.

This clonotype was detected ten times or more. The gene calls are TRBV10-3 and TRBJ2-5, with D perhaps TRBD1 (7 bases). There are 13 residues in the CDR3. V was trimmed by 8 bases and J by 0 bases, leaving 10 bases between them. Germline CDR1 is ENHRY and CDR2 is SYGVKD. The chain's CDR3 is CAIGGTDQETQYF. CDR3 coding DNA: TGTGCCATCGGGGGGACAGACCAAGAGACCCAGTACTTC.

This clonotype was seen many times. The chain has TRBV12-5 and TRBJ2-5, with D maybe TRBD2 (6 bases). The CDR3 consists of 12 residues. The germline gives CDR1 LGHNT, CDR2 FRNRAP. Trimming stripped 3 bases from V and 10 bases from J, with 12 bases between. For the CDR3, the DNA is TGTGCTAGTGGTTTCGATCTGGGGGGCCAGTACTTC. Its translation: CASGFDLGGQYF.

This clonotype has at least ten counts. The chain carries TRBV7-9 and TRBJ1-1, with D uncertain. CDR1 and CDR2 from the germline V gene are SEHNR and FQNEAQ (reference sequence). V dropped 2 bases and J dropped 4 bases, with 5 bases sitting between them. CDR3 length: 12 amino acids. The CDR3 region is CASSLSSTEAFF. The DNA for the CDR3 is TGTGCCAGCAGCTTAAGTAGCACTGAAGCTTTCTTT.

The gene calls are TRBV28 and TRBJ2-5; D might be TRBD1 (6 bases). Germline assignment: CDR1 MDHEN and CDR2 SYDVKM. Trimming took off 3 bases at V and 2 bases at J, with 10 bases between the two ends. The CDR3 consists of 14 residues. The CDR3 loop is CASSFMTGQETQYF. The CDR3 coding sequence is TGTGCCAGCAGTTTCATGACAGGACAAGAGACCCAGTACTTC.